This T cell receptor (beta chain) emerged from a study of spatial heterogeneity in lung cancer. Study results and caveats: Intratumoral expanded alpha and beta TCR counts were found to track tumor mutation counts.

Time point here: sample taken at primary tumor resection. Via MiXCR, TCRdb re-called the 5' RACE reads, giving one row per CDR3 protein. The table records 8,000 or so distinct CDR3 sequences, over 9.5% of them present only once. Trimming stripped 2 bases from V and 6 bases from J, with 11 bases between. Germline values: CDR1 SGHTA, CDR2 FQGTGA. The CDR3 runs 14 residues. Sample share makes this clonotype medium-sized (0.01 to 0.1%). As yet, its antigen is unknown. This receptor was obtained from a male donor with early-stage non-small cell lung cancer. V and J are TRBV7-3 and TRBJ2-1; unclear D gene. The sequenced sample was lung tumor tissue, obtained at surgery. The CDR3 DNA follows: TGTGCCAGCAGCTTATTCCCCCCTCCCAATGAGCAGTTCTTC. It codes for CASSLFPPPNEQFF. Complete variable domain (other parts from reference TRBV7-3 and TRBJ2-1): GAGVSQTPSNKVTEKGKYVELRCDPISGHTALYWYRQSLGQGPEFLIYFQGTGAADDSGLPNDRFFAVRPEGSVSTLKIQRTERGDSAVYLCASSLFPPPNEQFFGPGTRLTVL.